The next 14 T cell receptor beta chains were all read from a single sample in a study of T cells in localized non-small cell lung cancer. Generated by immunoSEQ multiplex PCR, the TCRdb table keeps only in-frame clones and is missing some. The sample lists about 700 clones; around 18% were seen once. The specimen comprised normal lung tissue next to the tumor, sampled before any cancer treatment. The source is a man aged 35-75 years with stage III squamous cell lung carcinoma.

The J gene is TRBJ1-3, the V gene TRBV6-8; 7 bases are shared with TRBD1. Losses at the gene ends were 5 bases for V and 4 bases for J; bases not matched to a gene: 14. The germline V gene has CDR1 MNHGY and CDR2 SAAAGT. The CDR3 is 17 residues long. The CDR3 sequence: CASSKKTVGQVGNTIYF. CDR3 DNA sequence: TGTGCCAGCAGTAAAAAAACCGTTGGACAGGTCGGAAACACCATATATTTT.

By sample share, this clone is large (0.1 to 1%). The chain has TRBV9 and TRBJ1-3; D call uncertain. The CDR3 loop spans 15 amino acids. The ends were cut back, 5 bases at V and 3 bases at J, with 15 bases in the middle. CDR1 is SGDLS and CDR2 is YYNGEE in the germline V gene. The CDR3 reads CASSAGGYNGNTIYF. As DNA, the CDR3 is TGTGCCAGCAGTGCCGGAGGGTATAATGGAAACACCATATATTTT.

The rearrangement uses TRBV6-8 and TRBJ2-7, with D possibly being TRBD2 (6 bases). The CDR3 is made up of 14 amino acids. CDR1 is MNHGY and CDR2 is SAAAGT in the germline V gene. The ends were cut back, 5 bases at V and 5 bases at J, with 16 bases in the middle. This CDR3 is CASSTWGVQDEQYF. The CDR3 bases are TGTGCCAGCAGTACTTGGGGGGTTCAGGACGAGCAGTACTTC.

The chain employs TRBV5-1 and TRBJ2-3; 9 nucleotides align to TRBD2. The germline CDR1 and CDR2 sequences are SGHRS and YFSETQ. The CDR3 is 15 residues long. Trimming took 7 bases from V and 3 from J; bases not matched to a gene: 9. CDR3 region: CASAGGSLGTDTQYF. The CDR3 DNA reads TGCGCCAGCGCGGGGGGGAGCTTGGGAACAGATACGCAGTATTTT.

This clone turned up a few times. This chain links TRBV11-3 with TRBJ2-5, with 8 bases that match TRBD2. V dropped 1 base and J dropped 2; count of bases not matched to a gene: 3. CDR3 size: 15 residues. In germline, CDR1 is SGHNT, CDR2 YENEEA. The CDR3 region is CASSLGGGGQETQYF. The CDR3 DNA reads as TGTGCCAGCAGCTTAGGTGGCGGGGGGCAAGAGACCCAGTACTTC.

The J gene is TRBJ2-3, the V gene TRBV5-1; tentatively, D is TRBD1 (5 bases). V dropped 0 bases and J dropped 0 bases, with 8 bases sitting between them. Germline V gene sequence: CDR1 SGHRS, CDR2 YFSETQ. The length of the CDR3 is 15 residues. CDR3 amino acids: CASSLEGKSTDTQYF. For the CDR3, the DNA is TGCGCCAGCAGCTTGGAGGGGAAAAGCACAGATACGCAGTATTTT.

The V gene is TRBV6-8, the J gene TRBJ1-2; 7 bases align to TRBD1. CDR1 and CDR2 (germline): MNHGY, SAAAGT. The CDR3 has 12 residues. The trim removed 9 bases at V and 5 bases at J, leaving 6 bases unmatched. The CDR3 protein is CASQQGYYGYTF. The CDR3 DNA reads TGTGCCAGTCAACAGGGGTATTATGGCTACACCTTC.

The chain links TRBV14 to TRBJ2-7; unclear D gene. V was cut by 4 bases and J by 1 base, with 2 bases left in between. CDR1 is SGHDN, CDR2 FVKESK, per germline. The CDR3 covers 11 residues. The CDR3 here is CASSLSYEQYF. Here the CDR3 DNA reads TGTGCCAGCAGCCTTTCCTACGAGCAGTACTTC.

In its sample, this clone was seen a few times. The chain employs TRBV28 and TRBJ2-7; tentatively, D is TRBD2 (5 bases). The CDR3 is made up of 12 amino acids. The germline V gene encodes CDR1 MDHEN and CDR2 SYDVKM. Trimming removed 2 bases from V and 6 bases from J, with 8 bases in between. For the CDR3, the DNA is TGTGCCAGCAGTTTACTACGGGGCGAGCAGTACTTC. Translating gives CASSLLRGEQYF.

This clone is large (0.1 to 1%) by share. This chain joins TRBV6-8 and TRBJ1-5, with D perhaps TRBD1 (6 bases). The V gene's germline CDR1 is MNHGY and CDR2 SAAAGT. The CDR3 totals 14 residues. Trimming removed 4 bases at V and 4 bases at J, with 11 bases between. The CDR3 spells CASSSGQKNQPQHF. CDR3 bases: TGTGCCAGCAGTTCAGGACAGAAAAATCAGCCCCAGCATTTT.

This clone was counted only a few times. The V and J genes are TRBV11-3 and TRBJ2-3, with D perhaps TRBD1 or TRBD2 (6 bases each). The germline CDR1 and CDR2 sequences are SGHNT and YENEEA. Between the trimmed V and J ends, which lost 3 bases and 2 bases, there was a span of 15 bases. The CDR3 is 16 amino acids. The CDR3, as DNA: TGTGCCAGCAGCTTGGCCACAGGGAGGATCACAGATACGCAGTATTTT. Amino acids: CASSLATGRITDTQYF.

This clone is judged hyperexpanded (1% or more). The chain combines TRBV28 with TRBJ2-7; TRBD2 matches 14 bases. J lost 0 bases, V lost 5 bases, and 18 bases had no gene match. Germline CDR1 is MDHEN and CDR2 is SYDVKM. The CDR3 has 21 amino acids. CDR3 residues: CASSPSYPGLAGEVTSYEQYF. CDR3 DNA sequence: TGTGCCAGCAGTCCATCATATCCGGGACTAGCGGGGGAAGTTACCTCCTACGAGCAGTACTTC.

The V gene is TRBV25-1, the J gene TRBJ2-2; 11 bases map to TRBD1. CDR3 length equals 16 residues. V gave up 5 bases and J gave up 3 bases; unmatched junction bases: 5. Germline V gene data show CDR1 as MGHDK and CDR2 as SYGVNS. CDR3 sequence reads: CASSNPGQGDTGELFF. CDR3 bases: TGTGCCAGCAGTAACCCGGGACAGGGGGACACCGGGGAGCTGTTTTTT.

This rearrangement joins TRBV4-1 to TRBJ1-1, with D maybe TRBD1 (5 bases). Germline V gene sequence: CDR1 MGHRA, CDR2 YSYEKL. There are 15 residues in the CDR3. Trimming took off 0 bases at V and 6 bases at J, with 14 bases between the two ends. CDR3 coding DNA: TGCGCCAGCAGCCAAGATGAGGGGTTCCGGCCTGAAGCTTTCTTT. It yields the protein CASSQDEGFRPEAFF.